The sequence of this T cell receptor beta chain was determined in a study of beta chain features in type 1 diabetes. The wider study: Comparable age, gender and cell yields were observed in patients relative to healthy donors. Study findings and constraints: Shorter templates might be favored by PCR, and equally so in patients and in controls. Naive, central memory and Treg TCRB repertoires appeared more alike in patients than in healthy donors.

The investigators reverse transcribed all of the isolated RNA, so they sequenced expressed TCRB transcripts. The assay was immunoSEQ multiplex PCR, and TCRdb's table has in-frame clones only and misses some. Of some 240,000 clones in the sample, roughly 10% are singletons; the top ten hold approximately 1.4%. The table lists this clone with a few counts. Its antigen remains unidentified. The sample consisted of central memory CD4+ T cells from blood. The TCR originated in a man aged 18-30 years in good health.

CDR3: CASSPGEKLFF. The DNA of the CDR3 is TGTGCCAGCAGCCCCGGTGAAAAACTGTTTTTT. The V call is TRBV7-2, the J call TRBJ1-4; no definite D call. The germline CDR1 and CDR2 sequences are SGHTA and FQGNSA. V was cut by 5 bases and J by 7 bases, with 5 bases left in between. The CDR3 sequence is 11 residues long.